These T cell receptor beta chains were read from a single sample in a study of OX40 agonist ivuxolimab in advanced cancers. TCRdb keeps only in-frame clones here, not all; method: immunoSEQ multiplex PCR. The table lists 7,000 to 8,500 clones, around 70% of them singletons. The sample was CD4+ or CD8+ T cells sorted from blood, taken in a trial of the OX40 agonist ivuxolimab. The source is an adult with an advanced solid tumor such as melanoma, head and neck, liver or kidney cancer. The CDR3 runs from the conserved cysteine through the conserved F or W. Fields, in order: V gene, J gene, clone size, D gene, CDR3 protein, CDR3 DNA. D genes are given only for firm matches. Rows give clone size only sometimes, using once, few, many, or a class for an expanded clone.

v_call: TRBV10-2
j_call: TRBJ2-7
clone_size: .
d_call: .
cdr3_aa: CASSPHDSYEQYF
cdr3_nt: TGCGCCAGCAGTCCCCACGACAGTTACGAGCAGTACTTC

v_call: TRBV9
j_call: TRBJ2-2
clone_size: .
d_call: .
cdr3_aa: CASSQNSGGGELFF
cdr3_nt: TGTGCCAGCAGCCAAAACTCCGGGGGCGGGGAGCTGTTTTTT

v_call: TRBV6-1
j_call: TRBJ2-1
clone_size: .
d_call: .
cdr3_aa: CATARGSGRYNEQFF
cdr3_nt: TGTGCCACCGCCAGGGGAAGCGGCCGGTACAATGAGCAGTTCTTC

v_call: TRBV9
j_call: TRBJ2-7
clone_size: .
d_call: TRBD1
cdr3_aa: CASSPGTGSWEQYF
cdr3_nt: TGTGCCAGCAGCCCCGGGACAGGGAGTTGGGAGCAGTACTTC

v_call: TRBV4-1
j_call: TRBJ1-5
clone_size: .
d_call: .
cdr3_aa: CASSQNLRVQPQHF
cdr3_nt: TGCGCCAGCAGCCAAAACCTCAGGGTCCAGCCCCAGCATTTT

v_call: TRBV4-3
j_call: TRBJ1-5
clone_size: .
d_call: .
cdr3_aa: CASSQDWVSQPQHF
cdr3_nt: TGCGCCAGCAGCCAAGATTGGGTCTCTCAGCCCCAGCATTTT

v_call: TRBV7-2
j_call: TRBJ2-3
clone_size: .
d_call: TRBD2
cdr3_aa: CASSLVGGGDGIDTQYF
cdr3_nt: TGTGCCAGCAGCTTAGTGGGCGGGGGGGACGGTATCGATACGCAGTATTTT

v_call: TRBV2
j_call: TRBJ2-1
clone_size: .
d_call: TRBD2
cdr3_aa: CASPSGAGDLRDEQFF
cdr3_nt: TGTGCCAGCCCCTCAGGAGCGGGAGACCTCCGGGATGAGCAGTTCTTC

v_call: TRBV7-9
j_call: TRBJ2-7
clone_size: once
d_call: .
cdr3_aa: CASSPGRAYEQYF
cdr3_nt: TGTGCCAGCAGCCCAGGACGGGCCTACGAGCAGTACTTC

v_call: TRBV7-9
j_call: TRBJ1-1
clone_size: .
d_call: .
cdr3_aa: CASSLGGINTEAFF
cdr3_nt: TGTGCCAGCAGCTTAGGAGGGATTAACACTGAAGCTTTCTTT

v_call: TRBV18
j_call: TRBJ2-1
clone_size: .
d_call: .
cdr3_aa: CASSPPDHSYNEQFF
cdr3_nt: TGTGCCAGCTCACCACCGGACCACTCCTACAATGAGCAGTTCTTC

v_call: TRBV9
j_call: TRBJ1-2
clone_size: .
d_call: .
cdr3_aa: CASSPTSLYGYTF
cdr3_nt: TGTGCCAGCAGCCCCACCTCGCTATATGGCTACACCTTC

v_call: TRBV14
j_call: TRBJ2-1
clone_size: .
d_call: .
cdr3_aa: CASSPRYNEQFF
cdr3_nt: TGTGCCAGCAGCCCCAGGTACAATGAGCAGTTCTTC

v_call: TRBV6-5
j_call: TRBJ1-5
clone_size: .
d_call: TRBD1
cdr3_aa: CASSRTGNQPQHF
cdr3_nt: TGTGCCAGCAGCCGGACAGGTAATCAGCCCCAGCATTTT

v_call: TRBV6-5
j_call: TRBJ2-1
clone_size: .
d_call: .
cdr3_aa: CASSYNRRNEQFF
cdr3_nt: TGTGCCAGCAGTTACAACAGGCGGAATGAGCAGTTCTTC

v_call: TRBV29-1
j_call: TRBJ1-2
clone_size: .
d_call: .
cdr3_aa: CSVEDSLGDGYTF
cdr3_nt: TGCAGCGTTGAGGACTCTCTAGGGGACGGCTACACCTTC

v_call: TRBV7-9
j_call: TRBJ2-7
clone_size: once
d_call: TRBD1
cdr3_aa: CASSPDRQGSYF
cdr3_nt: TGTGCCAGCAGCCCCGACAGACAGGGTTCCTACTTC